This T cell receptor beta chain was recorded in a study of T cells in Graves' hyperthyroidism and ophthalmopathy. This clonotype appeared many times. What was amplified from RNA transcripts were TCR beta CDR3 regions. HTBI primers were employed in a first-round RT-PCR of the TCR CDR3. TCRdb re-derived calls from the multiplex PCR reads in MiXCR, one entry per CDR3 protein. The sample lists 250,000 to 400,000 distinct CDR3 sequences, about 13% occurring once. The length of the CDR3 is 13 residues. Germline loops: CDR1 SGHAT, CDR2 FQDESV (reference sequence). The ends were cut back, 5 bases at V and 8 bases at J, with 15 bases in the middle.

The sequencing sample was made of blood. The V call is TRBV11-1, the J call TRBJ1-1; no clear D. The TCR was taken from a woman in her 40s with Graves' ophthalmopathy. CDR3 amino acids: CASSHNRDREAFF. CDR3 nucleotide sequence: TGTGCCAGCAGCCATAACCGCGATCGAGAAGCTTTCTTT.